The rows below give T cell receptor beta chains drawn from one sample of a study of shared clonotypes between healthy human individuals. Sequencing used immunoSEQ multiplex PCR; TCRdb keeps in-frame clones, though not all of them. The table includes about 1 million clones, around 76% detected once. What was sequenced was memory CD4+ T cells sorted from blood. The receptor set was obtained from a young man in good health. The CDR3 runs from the conserved cysteine through the conserved F or W. The D gene is left open where the match is weak. Some rows mark clone size as missing; the rest say once, few, many or name a class of expanded clone.

size	D	J	V	length	DNA	CDR3
-	-	TRBJ2-2	TRBV5-1	16	TGCGCCAGCAGCCCCACAGGCACCACCCCCACCGGGGAGCTGTTTTTT	CASSPTGTTPTGELFF
-	-	TRBJ1-4	TRBV6-1	13	TGTGCCAGCAGTGTTTCGGCAATTGAAAAACTGTTTTTT	CASSVSAIEKLFF
-	TRBD1	TRBJ2-7	TRBV7-9	15	TGTGCCAGCAGCTTCAACCCGGGACAGGGTTCCGAGCAGTACTTC	CASSFNPGQGSEQYF
once	TRBD1	TRBJ1-3	TRBV9	17	TGTGCCAGCAGCGTAGGGGATGGGACAGGGGCGGGAAACACCATATATTTT	CASSVGDGTGAGNTIYF
many	-	TRBJ2-5	TRBV4-3	17	TGCGCCAGCAGCCCACCCGGTGGGGGGAAGATTCTGGGGACCCAGTACTTC	CASSPPGGGKILGTQYF
-	-	TRBJ2-5	TRBV19	13	TGTGCCAGTAGTCTCCCAGGAGGGGAGACCCAGTACTTC	CASSLPGGETQYF
once	-	TRBJ1-6	TRBV30	14	TGTGCCTGGACTCGGGGACAATATAATTCACCCCTCCACTTT	CAWTRGQYNSPLHF
-	-	TRBJ1-3	TRBV4-2	16	TGTGCCAGCAGCCAAGCCGGGGTAATCGCTGGAAACACCATATATTTT	CASSQAGVIAGNTIYF
-	-	TRBJ2-7	TRBV6-1	15	TGTGCCAGCAGTGAACCTGGCCGAACTGCCTACGAGCAGTACTTC	CASSEPGRTAYEQYF
-	TRBD1	TRBJ1-1	TRBV19	11	TGTGCCAGTATACGGACAGGGGCAGCTTTCTTT	CASIRTGAAFF
-	-	TRBJ1-5	TRBV2	11	TGTGCCAGCAGTGGAGGTCAGCCCCAGCATTTT	CASSGGQPQHF
-	TRBD1	TRBJ2-3	TRBV28	14	TGTGCCAGCAGGCGGACAGGGACCAGGGATACGCAGTATTTT	CASRRTGTRDTQYF
-	-	TRBJ2-6	TRBV6-6	13	TGTGCCAGCAGTCCCGCGGCGGGTACCGTCCTGACTTTC	CASSPAAGTVLTF
-	-	TRBJ2-1	TRBV5-1	14	TGCGCCAGCAGCCGGGACTCGACCGAAAATGAGCAGTTCTTC	CASSRDSTENEQFF
-	-	TRBJ2-7	TRBV7-9	14	TGTGCCAGCAGCTTATTTGAAGATTCCTACGAGCAGTACTTC	CASSLFEDSYEQYF
-	-	TRBJ2-3	TRBV5-5	14	TGTGCCACCTCGCATGGGGGGCGGACAGATACGCAGTATTTT	CATSHGGRTDTQYF
-	-	TRBJ1-6	TRBV5-6	14	TGTGCCAGCAGCCCGGACGGGTTTGGTTCACCCCTCCACTTT	CASSPDGFGSPLHF
-	-	TRBJ1-6	TRBV10-3	14	TGTGCCATCAGCTCGGACCCAGATAATTCACCCCTCCACTTT	CAISSDPDNSPLHF
-	-	TRBJ1-3	TRBV19	11	TGTGCCGTAACGGCGGGGGGCACCATATATTTT	CAVTAGGTIYF
once	-	TRBJ1-5	TRBV7-2	17	TGTGCCAGCAGTCCGGGGTCGGCGGCAGATAGCAATCAGCCCCAGCATTTT	CASSPGSAADSNQPQHF
-	TRBD1	TRBJ1-3	TRBV5-1	15	TGCGCCAGCAGCGTTACAGGGGTAGCTGGAAACACCATATATTTT	CASSVTGVAGNTIYF
-	-	TRBJ2-2	TRBV2	12	TGTGCCAGCAGGGAGGATGCCGGGGAGCTGTTTTTT	CASREDAGELFF
-	-	TRBJ1-5	TRBV6-1	15	TGTGCCAGCAGATCCGATGCAGGGTTAGCAGGGCCCCAGCATTTT	CASRSDAGLAGPQHF
-	-	TRBJ1-1	TRBV5-6	13	TGTGCCAGCAGCACTCTTGCGGCCCATACACCTTTCTTT	CASSTLAAHTPFF
-	-	TRBJ1-3	TRBV5-1	17	TGCGCCAGCAGCTTGGGGGTAGGAGGAGGCTCTGGAAACACCATATATTTT	CASSLGVGGGSGNTIYF
-	-	TRBJ2-1	TRBV10-3	12	TGTGCCATCAGCCATGGAGGCAATGAGCAGTTCTTC	CAISHGGNEQFF
-	TRBD1	TRBJ2-5	TRBV18	14	TGTGCCAGCTCACCAGGGACAGGGCCGACGGCCCAGTACTTC	CASSPGTGPTAQYF
-	-	TRBJ2-7	TRBV7-2	16	TGTGCCAGCAGCTTAGTCGGACACCCTGGGGACTACGAGCAGTACTTC	CASSLVGHPGDYEQYF
-	-	TRBJ2-2	TRBV6-5	14	TGTGCCAGCAGTTGGCAGGGAGGCACCGGGGAGCTGTTTTTT	CASSWQGGTGELFF
-	-	TRBJ1-6	TRBV19	19	TGTGCCAGTAGCCCCATCCCAGGGGCGGCCCTTAGCCGGAATTCACCCCTCCACTTT	CASSPIPGAALSRNSPLHF